This entry lists 16 T cell receptor beta chains sequenced from one sample in a study of blood T cell repertoires in COVID-19. Assay: immunoSEQ multiplex PCR; the TCRdb copy retains only in-frame clones and omits some. The sample records 300,000 or so clones, roughly 91% being singletons. Material: peripheral blood. These receptor sequences come from a man aged 45-60 years with active or convalescent COVID-19.

V gene TRBV5-1 combines with J gene TRBJ2-5; perhaps TRBD2 as D (6 bases). The CDR3 length is 13 residues. The V gene lost 4 bases and the J gene lost 0 bases, with 7 bases spanning the gap. Germline CDR1 SGHRS, CDR2 YFSETQ. CDR3 region: CASSSGHQETQYF. In DNA form, the CDR3 reads TGCGCCAGCAGCAGCGGGCACCAAGAGACCCAGTACTTC.

The rearrangement uses TRBV6-5 and TRBJ2-7; 12 nucleotides align to TRBD1. Trimming removed 10 bases from V and 5 bases from J; junction bases left unmatched: 9. Per the germline V gene, CDR1 is MNHEY and CDR2 is SVGAGI. The CDR3 loop spans 14 amino acids. The chain's CDR3 is CATSTGTGGDEQYF. CDR3 coding DNA: TGTGCCACAAGCACCGGGACAGGGGGCGACGAGCAGTACTTC.

The chain recombines TRBV7-9 with TRBJ1-4; a weak D match, TRBD1 (5 bases). Germline loops: CDR1 SEHNR, CDR2 FQNEAQ (reference sequence). This CDR3 is built from 17 residues. Trimming pared 5 bases from V and 8 bases from J, leaving 24 bases between. CDR3 sequence: CASSPDQWTPEREKLFF. The CDR3 DNA follows: TGTGCCAGCAGCCCAGACCAATGGACACCGGAGAGGGAAAAACTGTTTTTT.

The rearrangement links TRBV3-1 (or the pseudogene TRBV3-2) to TRBJ2-7; a weak D match, TRBD1 (6 bases). CDR3 size: 14 residues. Germline V CDR1 and CDR2: LGHDT, YNNKEL (reference sequence). V lost 5 bases and J 3 bases, leaving 14 bases between the germline ends. The CDR3 DNA reads TGTGCCAGCAGCACGACAGGTCAAATCTACGAGCAGTACTTC. It codes for CASSTTGQIYEQYF.

The chain carries TRBV7-2 and TRBJ1-1, with 7 nucleotides matching TRBD1. The CDR3 is made up of 14 amino acids. The germline V gene has CDR1 SGHTA and CDR2 FQGNSA. V trimming: 5 bases; J trimming: 5 bases; junction bases outside the gene matches: 8. This CDR3 reads CASSPQGKQTEAFF. DNA for the CDR3: TGTGCCAGCAGCCCACAGGGGAAGCAGACTGAAGCTTTCTTT.

This chain uses TRBV4-2 with TRBJ1-2; 8 bases map to TRBD1. Trimming took 4 bases from V and 7 from J; bases not matched to a gene: 8. The CDR3 has 14 residues. The germline V gene has CDR1 LGHNA and CDR2 YNFKEQ. The CDR3 coding sequence is TGTGCCAGCAGCCTCCCCGGGACAGGAAGTGGCTACACCTTC. Protein: CASSLPGTGSGYTF.

The V and J genes are TRBV5-4 and TRBJ2-5, with D tentatively TRBD2 (6 bases). The V end lost 3 bases, the J end lost 3 bases, and 12 bases lay between the germline ends. The germline gives CDR1 SGHNT, CDR2 YYREEE (reference sequence). The CDR3 runs to 14 residues. CDR3 coding DNA: TGTGCCAGCAGCTCCCGCGGGAACGAAGAGACCCAGTACTTC. This encodes CASSSRGNEETQYF.

This chain uses TRBV6-6 with TRBJ1-4; TRBD1 is a possible D gene (6 bases). The CDR3 runs to 15 residues. V gave up 6 bases and J gave up 5 bases, with 16 bases separating them. Per the germline V gene, CDR1 is MNHNY and CDR2 is SVGAGI (reference sequence). CDR3 nucleotide sequence: TGTGCCAGCAGGGGACACAGCGGGGGGAATGAAAAACTGTTTTTT. Translation gives CASRGHSGGNEKLFF.

The V and J genes are TRBV6-1 and TRBJ2-4; TRBD2 aligns across 7 bases. The germline V gene has CDR1 MNHNS and CDR2 SASEGT. The junction had 6 bases not matched to a gene; V was cut back by 2 bases and J by 5 bases. The CDR3 length is 15 residues. The CDR3 region is CASSESSGDQNIQYF. The DNA for the CDR3 is TGTGCCAGCAGTGAAAGCAGCGGGGATCAAAACATTCAGTACTTC.

This sequence joins TRBV28 and TRBJ2-5, with 14 bases fitting TRBD2. This CDR3 comprises 16 residues. With 6 bases clipped from V and 5 bases from J, the junction kept 8 bases outside the gene matches. Germline CDR1 reads MDHEN; CDR2 reads SYDVKM. The CDR3 coding sequence is TGTGCCAGCAGGTCGGGACTAGCGGGAGTTACGGAGACCCAGTACTTC. This sequence encodes CASRSGLAGVTETQYF.

V gene TRBV6-1 combines with J gene TRBJ1-5; possibly TRBD1 for D (5 bases). The CDR3 sequence is 14 residues long. Trimming pared 3 bases from V and 11 bases from J, leaving 17 bases between. CDR1 is MNHNS and CDR2 is SASEGT in the germline V gene. The CDR3, as DNA: TGTGCCAGCAGTGACCCCGGGCGGGGGGGGTCCCAGCATTTT. This encodes CASSDPGRGGSQHF.

The genes are TRBV28 and TRBJ1-1; D is unresolved. The CDR3 has 14 residues. The V gene's germline CDR1 is MDHEN and CDR2 SYDVKM. Trimming took off 7 bases at V and 3 bases at J, with 15 bases between the two ends. CDR3 amino acids: CASKRPGMDTEAFF. Here the CDR3 DNA reads TGTGCCAGCAAAAGGCCAGGAATGGACACTGAAGCTTTCTTT.

The rearrangement links TRBV28 to TRBJ1-2, with 10 bases that match TRBD1. This CDR3 contains 16 residues. V dropped 10 bases and J dropped 6; count of bases not matched to a gene: 17. Per germline, CDR1 MDHEN and CDR2 SYDVKM. This CDR3 is CATPNRQGAQVDGYTF. The CDR3 bases are TGTGCCACCCCGAACCGACAGGGGGCACAAGTTGATGGCTACACCTTC.

The gene calls are TRBV2 and TRBJ2-3; possibly TRBD1 for D (6 bases). V lost 8 bases and J 5 bases, leaving 17 bases between the germline ends. Germline lookup yields CDR1 SNHLY and CDR2 FYNNEI. The length of the CDR3 is 14 residues. DNA of the CDR3: TGTGCCAGCGGGGGCGAATTGGGTCTAGATACGCAGTATTTT. It codes for CASGGELGLDTQYF. Using reference TRBV2 and TRBJ2-3 for the parts outside the CDR3, the full variable domain is EPEVTQTPSHQVTQMGQEVILRCVPISNHLYFYWYRQILGQKVEFLVSFYNNEISEKSEIFDDQFSVERPDGSNFTLKIRSTKLEDSAMYFCASGGELGLDTQYFGPGTRLTVL.

This clone was recorded only once. Written as DNA, the CDR3 is TGTGCCAGCAGCTCAAAGGGGGGGTACGAGCAGTACTTC. Translating it yields CASSSKGGYEQYF. This sequence joins TRBV7-2 and TRBJ2-7; D might be TRBD2 (7 bases). Germline V gene data show CDR1 as SGHTA and CDR2 as FQGNSA. V lost 4 bases and J 4 bases, leaving 11 bases between the germline ends. The CDR3 contains 13 residues.

CDR3 residues: CASGLGANTEAFF. The DNA for the CDR3 is TGTGCCAGCGGCCTAGGGGCGAACACTGAAGCTTTCTTT. The V call is TRBV2, the J call TRBJ1-1; D possibly corresponds to TRBD1 (5 bases). The CDR3 sequence is 13 residues long. CDR1 and CDR2 (germline): SNHLY, FYNNEI. V was cut by 8 bases and J by 1 base, with 11 bases left in between.